The T cell receptor (beta chain) under discussion was sequenced for a study of beta chain features in type 1 diabetes. The germline V gene has CDR1 MNHEY and CDR2 SMNVEV (reference sequence). The CDR3 has 12 residues. Study conclusions and caveats: All four CD4+ subsets of Type 1 diabetes patients contained TCRB CDR3s that were moderately but significantly shorter.

This clone was counted a few times. Its antigen is unknown. One end of the junction varies from germline; a read error may be responsible. TCRB transcripts that were expressed got sequenced, as all of the isolated RNA had been reverse transcribed. Sequencing used immunoSEQ multiplex PCR; TCRdb keeps in-frame clones, though not all of them. The sample gives approximately 730,000 clones, about an eighth of which show up once; approximately 0.02% is in the top ten. The receptor's source is a man aged 18 to 35 with type 1 diabetes. The specimen was naive CD4+ T cells from blood. The chain uses TRBV27 and TRBJ1-2; 9 nucleotides match TRBD1. CDR3 loop: CASADRGYDYTF. Written as DNA, the CDR3 is TGTGCCAGCGCGGACAGGGGATATGACTACACCTTC.